This T cell receptor (beta chain) was retrieved from a study of blood T cell repertoires in COVID-19. Study-wide context: COVID-19 samples, acute and convalescent, were from the United States, Italy and Spain. T cells, B-cell-depleted T cells, or PBMCs supplied cDNA or gDNA.

For this clone: The sample carries other DNA sequences with the same CDR3.

CDR1 and CDR2 from the germline V gene are MDHEN and SYDVKM. This CDR3 region has 14 residues. Trimming removed 3 bases from V and 4 bases from J, with 10 bases in between. Authors' data handling: Estimates of nucleated cell counts were drawn from the amplification of reference gene primers. Here immunoSEQ multiplex PCR was the method, and the copy in TCRdb shows in-frame clones only, minus some. The DNA gave D and trimming, while V, J and clone size come from that table. The data hold about 170,000 clones, with around 82% observed a single time. The V gene is TRBV28, the J gene TRBJ1-5; no firm D call. The source is a woman over 75 with acute or convalescent COVID-19. Sequencing input: peripheral blood. The CDR3 sequence: CASSFSAGNQPQHF. The CDR3 bases are TGTGCCAGCAGTTTTTCGGCGGGGAATCAGCCCCAGCATTTT.